This T cell receptor beta chain was sequenced for a study of cytomegalovirus exposure and HLA in healthy donors. Findings of the study overall: Most of the TCR beta V segments (in an earlier analysis) were productive either about 87% or about 30% of the time.

As concerns this clone: No antigen is known for it.

Primers: 60 Vbeta forward and 13 Jbeta reverse. Assay: immunoSEQ multiplex PCR; the TCRdb copy retains only in-frame clones and omits some. This sample has 250,000 to 350,000 clones, with roughly 85% found just once. V was trimmed by 5 bases and J by 3 bases, leaving 14 bases between them. This CDR3 has 14 amino acids. CDR1 and CDR2 (germline): SGHVS, FNYEAQ. This TCR came from a man between 35 and 55 years old in good health and CMV-seropositive. Sequenced input: PBMCs. This chain connects TRBV7-6 to TRBJ2-7; perhaps TRBD1 as D (6 bases). The CDR3 DNA is TGTGCCAGCAGCGTAAACAGGGATGACTACGAGCAGTACTTC. It encodes CASSVNRDDYEQYF.